One TCR beta chain is described in this entry. Its antigen remains unidentified. The sample originates from a study of blood T cells in healthy people across ages. Then a second PCR, running roughly 6 to 11 cycles, was carried out with a sample-barcoded 5' primer and a J-beta primer mix. All cDNA molecules were each tagged by a template-switch adaptor with 12 random nucleotides. Researchers report that each sample yielded at least 2.5 million CDR3-containing paired-end reads. TCRdb processed the 5' RACE reads anew with MiXCR; each CDR3 protein has one entry. The sample contains approximately 800,000 distinct CDR3 sequences, roughly 25% of which appear only once. Study outcomes and limitations: Observed TCR beta diversity per million T cells went down as age went up. This fall followed a roughly linear course with age.

V lost 1 base and J lost 5, with 9 bases in between. Germline CDR1 reads SGHTA; CDR2 reads FQGNSA. The CDR3 is 13 residues long. Separately, the same data were catalogued under a study of T cells of mothers and their children. That report notes: Per mother, over 9 million TCR beta CDR3 reads were obtained; per child, around 2.9 million.

The V and J genes are TRBV7-2 and TRBJ2-7; D gene ambiguous. Specimen: blood. The sequence was collected from a boy aged 10-17 years in good health. In nucleotides, the CDR3 is TGTGCCAGCAGCTTAGTTCCGCAGGACGAGCAGTACTTC. It specifies CASSLVPQDEQYF. Full variable domain (remainder filled in from reference TRBV7-2 and TRBJ2-7): GAGVSQSPSNKVTEKGKDVELRCDPISGHTALYWYRQSLGQGLEFLIYFQGNSAPDKSGLPSDRFSAERTGGSVSTLTIQRTQQEDSAVYLCASSLVPQDEQYFGPGTRLTVT.